This T cell receptor (beta chain) was sequenced in a study of T cell repertoires in cytomegalovirus infection. Background on the study: A matching HLA type, together with CMV infection, was signaled by public TCR beta signatures. Study-level results: The ex vivo response showed dominance by HLA-C-restricted CMV-specific TCR beta clonotypes. Using cumulative public TCR beta family frequency, the authors identified those who carried CMV together with the relevant HLA.

This clonotype was recorded a few times. Antigen unknown. V was shortened by 8 bases and J by 13 bases, with 8 bases between the two germline ends. The germline V gene encodes CDR1 LNHNV and CDR2 YYDKDF (reference sequence). The CDR3 contains 8 residues. TCRdb re-called the reads through MiXCR, storing one row per CDR3 protein. The sample shows 150,000 or so distinct CDR3 sequences, about a quarter of them seen only once. The source material was PBMCs. The J gene is TRBJ1-1, the V gene TRBV15; D unclear. The clonotype was recovered from a human donor in good health (CMV status not recorded). Some clones in this sample may be carry-over from other donors' samples. CDR3 in amino acids: CATVRVFF. CDR3 bases: TGTGCCACCGTACGGGTTTTCTTT.